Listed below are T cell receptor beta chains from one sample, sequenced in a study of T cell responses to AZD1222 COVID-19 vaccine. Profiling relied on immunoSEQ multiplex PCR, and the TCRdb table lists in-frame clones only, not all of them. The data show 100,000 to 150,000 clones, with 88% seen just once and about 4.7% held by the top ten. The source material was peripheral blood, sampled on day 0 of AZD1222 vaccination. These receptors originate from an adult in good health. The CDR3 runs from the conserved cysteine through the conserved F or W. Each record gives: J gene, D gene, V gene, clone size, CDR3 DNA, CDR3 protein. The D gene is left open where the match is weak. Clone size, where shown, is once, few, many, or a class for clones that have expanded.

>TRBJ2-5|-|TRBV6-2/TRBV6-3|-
TGTGCCAGCAGTTTCCCGTGGCAAGAGACCCAGTACTTC
CASSFPWQETQYF
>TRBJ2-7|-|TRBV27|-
TGTGCCAGCAAGGCCTTCCCCGGGACTCGAGAGGAGCAGTACTTC
CASKAFPGTREEQYF
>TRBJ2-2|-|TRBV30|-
TGTGCCTGGACACTGGTAGCGAACACCGGGGAGCTGTTTTTT
CAWTLVANTGELFF
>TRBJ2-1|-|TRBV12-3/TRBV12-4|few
TGTGCCAGCAAGGCCCTATACAATGAGCAGTTCTTC
CASKALYNEQFF
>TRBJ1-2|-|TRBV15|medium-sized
TGTGCCACCAGCAAGCTCACAGGGAACTATGGCTACACCTTC
CATSKLTGNYGYTF
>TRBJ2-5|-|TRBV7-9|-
TGTGCCAGCAGCCACACATCGGGGGCGCCCCGGGAGACCCAGTACTTC
CASSHTSGAPRETQYF
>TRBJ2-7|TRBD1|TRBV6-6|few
TGTGCCAGCAGTTGGGGACAGTCTCCCTCCTACGAGCAGTACTTC
CASSWGQSPSYEQYF
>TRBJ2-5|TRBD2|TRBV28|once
TGTGCCAGCAGTTTATGGGGGGGGAGGGAGACCCAGTACTTC
CASSLWGGRETQYF
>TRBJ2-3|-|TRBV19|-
TGTGCCAGTAGTATAGCAGATACGCAGTATTTT
CASSIADTQYF
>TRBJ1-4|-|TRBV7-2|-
TGTGCCAGCAGCGGGGACATGGATGAAAAACTGTTTTTT
CASSGDMDEKLFF
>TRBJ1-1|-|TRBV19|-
TGTGCCAGTAGTAAGGGGTACACTGAAGCTTTCTTT
CASSKGYTEAFF
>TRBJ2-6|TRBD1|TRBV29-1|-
TGCAGCGTTGAAGATCAAGGGGGCAGCTTCTCTGGGGCCAACGTCCTGACTTTC
CSVEDQGGSFSGANVLTF
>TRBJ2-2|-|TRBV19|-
TGTGCCAGTAGTATTGATAGTTATACCGGGGAGCTGTTTTTT
CASSIDSYTGELFF
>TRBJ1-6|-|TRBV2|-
TGTGCCAGCAGCTACCAGCGGGTTAATTCACCCCTCCACTTT
CASSYQRVNSPLHF
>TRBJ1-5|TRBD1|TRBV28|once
TGTGCCAGCAGTCCTTGGGACAGGGGGCAAAGTCAGCCCCAGCATTTT
CASSPWDRGQSQPQHF
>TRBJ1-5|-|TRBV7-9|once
TGTGCCAGCAGCTTAGGGACCCCTAGAAGGCATCAGCCCCAGCATTTT
CASSLGTPRRHQPQHF
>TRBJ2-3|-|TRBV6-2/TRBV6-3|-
TGTGCCAGCAGTTTCAACCTTTTGGATACGCAGTATTTT
CASSFNLLDTQYF
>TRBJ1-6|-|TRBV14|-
TGTGCCAGCAGTATCGGCGGCTCCTATAATTCACCCCTCCACTTT
CASSIGGSYNSPLHF
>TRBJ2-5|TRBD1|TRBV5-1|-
TGCGCCAGCAGCGCGGGACAGGGGGAAGAGACCCAGTACTTC
CASSAGQGEETQYF
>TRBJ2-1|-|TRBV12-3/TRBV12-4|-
TGTGCCAGCAGTTTTGGGGGCCCTGAGCAGTTCTTC
CASSFGGPEQFF
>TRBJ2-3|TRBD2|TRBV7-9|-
TGTGCCATCGGGGGGGATACGCAGTATTTT
CAIGGDTQYF
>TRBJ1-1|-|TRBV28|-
TGTGCCAGCAGTTTTTTTCCTGTCGTACGGAACACTGAAGCTTTCTTT
CASSFFPVVRNTEAFF